Shown below are 10 T cell receptor beta chains from a single sample sequenced in a study of cytomegalovirus exposure and HLA in healthy donors. The study ran its PCR with 60 Vbeta and 13 Jbeta primers. Clones were sequenced by immunoSEQ multiplex PCR, and TCRdb holds only the in-frame ones, with some missing. The data contain around 160,000 clones, about 79% of them seen just once; the ten biggest clones take up more than 13%. The sequenced sample consisted of PBMCs. All receptors come from a man aged 50 to 60 in good health and CMV-seropositive.

This clone turned up a few times. The rearrangement links TRBV5-1 to TRBJ1-4; 7 bases match TRBD1. Trimming at V came to 3 bases and at J to 5 bases, leaving 7 bases not matched to a gene. Germline V lookup: CDR1 SGHRS, CDR2 YFSETQ. This CDR3 is 15 amino acids long. CDR3: CASSWTTGSNEKLFF. For the CDR3, the DNA is TGCGCCAGCAGCTGGACGACAGGGTCAAATGAAAAACTGTTTTTT.

The chain couples TRBV29-1 to TRBJ1-1, with unresolved D. The CDR3 covers 12 residues. V shed 6 bases and J shed 7 bases, with 15 bases lying between them. From germline, CDR1 is SQVTM and CDR2 ANQGSEA. The DNA for the CDR3 is TGCAGCGTCAAGAAAGCCGGGAGTGAAGCTTTCTTT. Protein product: CSVKKAGSEAFF. Variable domain in full (rest from reference TRBV29-1 and TRBJ1-1): SAVISQKPSRDICQRGTSLTIQCQVDSQVTMMFWYRQQPGQSLTLIATANQGSEATYESGFVIDKFPISRPNLTFSTLTVSNMSPEDSSIYLCSVKKAGSEAFFGQGTRLTVV.

This clone appeared once. The genes are TRBV27 and TRBJ2-1; TRBD1 might be the D (6 bases). The CDR3 loop spans 13 amino acids. The germline V gene has CDR1 MNHEY and CDR2 SMNVEV (reference sequence). The V and J ends lost 10 bases and 8 bases respectively, with 18 bases between them. The CDR3 DNA reads as TGTGCCACCACCTCTACAGGGTTCTATGAGCAGTTCTTC. It encodes CATTSTGFYEQFF.

This chain uses TRBV19 with TRBJ1-5; 12 nucleotides match TRBD1. The CDR3 spans 17 residues. Germline V gives CDR1 LNHDA, CDR2 SQIVND (reference sequence). The V gene end was trimmed by 9 bases and the J gene end by 2 bases; junction bases not matched to a gene: 11. CDR3 in amino acids: CASIPGQGAFGNQPQHF. CDR3 DNA sequence: TGTGCCAGCATTCCGGGACAGGGGGCATTTGGCAATCAGCCCCAGCATTTT. Full variable domain (outside the CDR3, taken from reference TRBV19 and TRBJ1-5): DGGITQSPKYLFRKEGQNVTLSCEQNLNHDAMYWYRQDPGQGLRLIYYSQIVNDFQKGDIAEGYSVSREKKESFPLTVTSAQKNPTAFYLCASIPGQGAFGNQPQHFGDGTRLSIL.

This clone is a singleton in its sample. The J gene is TRBJ1-1, the V gene TRBV29-1, with TRBD1 matching 7 bases. V lost 4 bases to trimming and J lost 2 bases; unmatched junction nucleotides: 7. The CDR3 sequence is 14 residues long. Germline V gene data show CDR1 as SQVTM and CDR2 as ANQGSEA. DNA for the CDR3: TGCAGCGTTGGTTCCTACAGGGGTAACACTGAAGCTTTCTTT. Protein sequence: CSVGSYRGNTEAFF.

This clone appeared once. This rearrangement joins TRBV19 to TRBJ1-4, with 8 bases identical to TRBD1. The junction had 11 bases not matched to a gene; V was cut back by 4 bases and J by 4 bases. The CDR3 sequence is 17 residues long. CDR1 is LNHDA and CDR2 is SQIVND in the germline V gene (reference sequence). The CDR3 DNA sequence: TGTGCCAGTAGTACCTCCGGGACAGGACTTCTTAATGAAAAACTGTTTTTT. This gives the protein CASSTSGTGLLNEKLFF.

This clone has more than one count but fewer than ten. The chain recombines TRBV5-1 with TRBJ1-3, with 9 positions matching TRBD1. With V trimmed by 0 bases and J by 4 bases, 8 bases remained unmatched. Germline lookup yields CDR1 SGHRS and CDR2 YFSETQ. This CDR3 comprises 17 residues. The CDR3 DNA follows: TGCGCCAGCAGCTTGGACCCGGGACAGGGAGGCGGAAACACCATATATTTT. It encodes CASSLDPGQGGGNTIYF. Full variable domain (remainder filled in from reference TRBV5-1 and TRBJ1-3): KAGVTQTPRYLIKTRGQQVTLSCSPISGHRSVSWYQQTPGQGLQFLFEYFSETQRNKGNFPGRFSGRQFSNSRSEMNVSTLELGDSALYLCASSLDPGQGGGNTIYFGEGSWLTVV.

The chain is built from TRBV28 and TRBJ1-2; no firm D call. The V gene's germline CDR1 is MDHEN and CDR2 SYDVKM. The germline V and J ends were trimmed by 3 bases and 6 bases, with 8 bases remaining between them. The CDR3 totals 12 residues. The CDR3 bases are TGTGCCAGCAGTTTGGTAGTAGATGGCTACACCTTC. Translated: CASSLVVDGYTF.

The V and J genes are TRBV5-6 and TRBJ1-1; D remains unclear. The CDR3 has 13 residues. Germline lookup yields CDR1 SGHDT and CDR2 YYEEEE. V was trimmed by 5 bases and J by 1 base, leaving 9 bases between them. The CDR3 reads CASSVYPNTEAFF. Written as DNA, the CDR3 is TGTGCCAGCAGTGTCTATCCGAACACTGAAGCTTTCTTT.

This chain connects TRBV4-1 to TRBJ2-6; D is uncertain. Germline V CDR1 and CDR2: MGHRA, YSYEKL. V lost 1 base and J lost 1, with 11 bases in between. The CDR3 is 17 residues long. CDR3 DNA: TGCGCCAGCAGCCAAGGCTCGGTTGTATCTGGGGCCAACGTCCTGACTTTC. Translation gives CASSQGSVVSGANVLTF.